The entry below describes one T cell receptor beta chain. The antigen is unknown. The sample comes from a study of T cells in localized non-small cell lung cancer. Study conclusions and caveats: Adjacent lung tissue had a median roughly 52 of the top 100 clones found in the tumor.

J gave up 7 bases and V 6 bases, and 4 bases lay outside the gene matches. Germline lookup yields CDR1 MNHNS and CDR2 SASEGT. There are 12 residues in the CDR3. Produced via immunoSEQ multiplex PCR; TCRdb's table is partial and in-frame only. Altogether tens of thousands of clones are present, about 88% being singletons, with the ten largest covering more than 6%. Material: peripheral blood, obtained before any cancer treatment. The chain links TRBV6-1 to TRBJ1-2; 8 bases align to TRBD1. This clonotype was obtained from a woman aged 18 to 49 with stage III lung adenocarcinoma. CDR3 residues: CASSSDRVGYTF. The CDR3 nucleotides are TGTGCCAGCAGCTCGGACAGGGTTGGCTACACCTTC.